This TCR beta chain was obtained from a study of shared clonotypes between healthy human individuals. Notes on the study in general: Researchers found naive subsets generally carried larger estimated richness than memory subsets. Read depth was anticipated to influence clonotype sharing among donors.

Replicate PCRs for sorted subsets used about 200 ng DNA; this equaled 25,000 to 30,000 T cell genomes. Only in-frame clones appear in the TCRdb table, and some are missing; sequencing was by immunoSEQ multiplex PCR. Of millions of clones in the sample, 85% to 95% were seen once. Concerning this clone itself: Its antigen is not identified.

Only CD45RO-negative cells positively selected for CCR7 counted as naive CD8 cells, so terminally differentiated effector memory CD45RA+ cells were excluded. None of the donors, who were healthy HIV-negative adults, had recently had acute infections or vaccinations. The germline CDR1 and CDR2 sequences are LNHDA and SQIVND (reference sequence). CDR3 length equals 14 residues. V lost 5 bases to trimming and J lost 3 bases; unmatched junction nucleotides: 5. Input material: naive CD8+ T cells from PBMCs. The chain uses TRBV19 and TRBJ2-7; 9 nucleotides line up with TRBD1. This TCR came from a man in his late teens or twenties in good health. Some clones in this sample may be carry-over from other donors' samples. In DNA, the CDR3 is TGTGCCAGTAGTGGCGGGACAGGGATCTACGAGCAGTACTTC. Translated: CASSGGTGIYEQYF. Full variable domain (rest looked up from reference TRBV19 and TRBJ2-7): DGGITQSPKYLFRKEGQNVTLSCEQNLNHDAMYWYRQDPGQGLRLIYYSQIVNDFQKGDIAEGYSVSREKKESFPLTVTSAQKNPTAFYLCASSGGTGIYEQYFGPGTRLTVT.